The 21 T cell receptor beta chains below all came from one sample that was sequenced in a study of cytomegalovirus exposure and HLA in healthy donors. The PCR made use of 60 Vbeta and 13 Jbeta primers. The repertoire was sequenced with immunoSEQ multiplex PCR; TCRdb's copy has only in-frame clones and lacks some. The sample yields under 100,000 clones, around 75% seen once. The sample consisted of PBMCs. These receptors were taken from a man aged 35-49 years in good health and CMV-seronegative.

This rearrangement joins TRBV27 to TRBJ1-1; maybe TRBD1 (5 bases). The CDR3 has 14 amino acids. Germline values: CDR1 MNHEY, CDR2 SMNVEV (reference sequence). The ends were cut back, 3 bases at V and 5 bases at J, with 13 bases in the middle. The CDR3 DNA is TGTGCCAGCAGTTTGGCCACGGGGGGGACTGAAGCTTTCTTT. Amino acids: CASSLATGGTEAFF.

The CDR3: CASRGRGPDEKLFF. CDR3 coding DNA: TGTGCCAGTAGAGGCAGGGGGCCTGATGAAAAACTGTTTTTT. The chain carries TRBV19 and TRBJ1-4, with 8 nucleotides matching TRBD1. Unmatched junction bases numbered 6, after V lost 6 bases and J lost 6 bases. The CDR3 has 14 amino acids. Germline values: CDR1 LNHDA, CDR2 SQIVND (reference sequence).

This chain links TRBV27 with TRBJ2-3; 10 bases are shared with TRBD2. The germline V gene has CDR1 MNHEY and CDR2 SMNVEV (reference sequence). The V and J ends lost 6 bases and 2 bases, in that order; junction bases with no gene match: 14. The CDR3 has 18 residues. CDR3 amino acids: CASSRVGSGGPATDTQYF. DNA of the CDR3: TGTGCCAGCAGCCGGGTGGGTAGCGGGGGGCCCGCCACAGATACGCAGTATTTT.

The chain joins TRBV15 to TRBJ2-1, with TRBD2 as a possible D gene (5 bases). The germline CDR1 and CDR2 sequences are LNHNV and YYDKDF (reference sequence). The CDR3 consists of 15 residues. V lost 5 bases and J lost 3, with 14 bases in between. CDR3 bases: TGTGCCACCAGCCACGCCACAGACTACTACAATGAGCAGTTCTTC. Translating gives CATSHATDYYNEQFF.

The rearrangement uses TRBV19 and TRBJ1-5; 9 nucleotides match TRBD1. The CDR3 loop spans 18 amino acids. The J segment lost 0 bases and the V segment lost 10 bases, leaving 16 bases of the junction unmatched. The germline V gene encodes CDR1 LNHDA and CDR2 SQIVND (reference sequence). CDR3 coding DNA: TGTGCCACTCCGTGGGGCAGGCGACAGGGGGTTAGCAATCAGCCCCAGCATTTT. This gives the protein CATPWGRRQGVSNQPQHF. Supplemented by reference TRBV19 and TRBJ1-5, the full variable domain reads DGGITQSPKYLFRKEGQNVTLSCEQNLNHDAMYWYRQDPGQGLRLIYYSQIVNDFQKGDIAEGYSVSREKKESFPLTVTSAQKNPTAFYLCATPWGRRQGVSNQPQHFGDGTRLSIL.

The chain links TRBV13 to TRBJ2-5; 8 positions match TRBD2. The CDR3 is 14 amino acids. The V segment lost 5 bases and the J segment 1 base; nucleotides outside the gene matches: 3. Germline V lookup: CDR1 PRHDT, CDR2 FYEKMQ (reference sequence). For the CDR3, the DNA is TGTGCCAGCAGCCCCGGGGGGGTCCAAGAGACCCAGTACTTC. This gives the protein CASSPGGVQETQYF. Full variable domain (missing parts from reference TRBV13 and TRBJ2-5): AAGVIQSPRHLIKEKRETATLKCYPIPRHDTVYWYQQGPGQDPQFLISFYEKMQSDKGSIPDRFSAQQFSDYHSELNMSSLELGDSALYFCASSPGGVQETQYFGPGTRLLVL.

For the CDR3, the DNA is TGCGCCAGCAGCTTGGGAGAGCCCGGACGGAGGCCTGAAGCTTTCTTT. This translates into CASSLGEPGRRPEAFF. V is TRBV5-1 and J is TRBJ1-1, with unresolved D. Germline V gene sequence: CDR1 SGHRS, CDR2 YFSETQ. V lost 0 bases to trimming and J lost 6 bases, with 18 bases between them. The CDR3 is 16 amino acids.

This rearrangement joins TRBV7-9 to TRBJ1-2; D is ambiguous. The germline V gene encodes CDR1 SEHNR and CDR2 FQNEAQ (reference sequence). This CDR3 region has 12 residues. V lost 5 bases to trimming and J lost 4 bases, with 8 bases between them. The CDR3 coding sequence is TGTGCCAGCAGCCCGATAGTCTATGGCTACACCTTC. This gives the protein CASSPIVYGYTF.

The rearrangement uses TRBV6-5 and TRBJ2-7; 9 positions match TRBD1. Germline trimming cut 0 bases from V and 0 bases from J; bases unmatched to any gene: 0. Germline V lookup: CDR1 MNHEY, CDR2 SVGAGI. This CDR3 has 15 residues. CDR3 region: CASSYSQGASYEQYF. CDR3 DNA: TGTGCCAGCAGTTACTCACAGGGGGCCTCCTACGAGCAGTACTTC.

The chain is built from TRBV2 and TRBJ2-5; possible D gene TRBD2, 6 bases. The germline CDR1 and CDR2 sequences are SNHLY and FYNNEI. V was cut by 8 bases and J by 7 bases, with 17 bases left in between. The CDR3 is made up of 13 amino acids. This CDR3 reads CASSDGGLGTQYF. The CDR3 DNA sequence: TGTGCCAGCTCCGACGGGGGATTGGGGACCCAGTACTTC.

The V gene is TRBV19, the J gene TRBJ2-5; 7 bases map to TRBD1. This CDR3 region has 13 residues. Germline loops: CDR1 LNHDA, CDR2 SQIVND (reference sequence). Losses at the gene ends were 11 bases for V and 2 bases for J; bases not matched to a gene: 8. CDR3 in amino acids: CACSGTAQETQYF. For the CDR3, the DNA is TGTGCCTGCTCCGGGACAGCTCAAGAGACCCAGTACTTC.

The V call is TRBV4-1, the J call TRBJ2-1; the match to TRBD1 covers 10 bases. The CDR3 spans 14 residues. Germline values: CDR1 MGHRA, CDR2 YSYEKL. V shed 8 bases, J shed 1 base, and the junction held 2 bases outside the gene matches. CDR3 DNA sequence: TGCGCCAGCCGGGGACAGGGGTCCTACAATGAGCAGTTCTTC. Protein: CASRGQGSYNEQFF.

Remarks on this clone: Different DNA sequences within this sample yield the same CDR3. V usage is TRBV27 and J usage is TRBJ1-2, with 9 bases aligning to TRBD1. This CDR3 contains 13 residues. J lost 7 bases, V lost 5 bases, and 5 bases had no gene match. Germline loops: CDR1 MNHEY, CDR2 SMNVEV (reference sequence). The CDR3 spells CASSPGTGCGYTF. Here the CDR3 DNA reads TGTGCCAGCAGTCCCGGGACAGGGTGTGGCTACACCTTC.

As DNA, the CDR3 is TGTGCCAGTATGCTCTTAGTAGGGACAGTCGGCACCGGGGAGCTGTTTTTT. It is translated as CASMLLVGTVGTGELFF. This chain uses TRBV19 with TRBJ2-2; 7 bases align to TRBD1. The V and J ends lost 7 bases and 4 bases, in that order; junction bases with no gene match: 15. Germline V gene data show CDR1 as LNHDA and CDR2 as SQIVND (reference sequence). This CDR3 comprises 17 residues.

The rearrangement joins TRBV7-3 to TRBJ2-5; the D gene is possibly TRBD1 (5 bases). The CDR3 consists of 15 residues. Trimming took 5 bases from V and 4 from J, leaving 17 bases between them. In germline, CDR1 is SGHTA, CDR2 FQGTGA. This CDR3 is CASSLTRQGGETQYF. The CDR3 DNA sequence: TGTGCCAGCAGCCTCACCCGGCAGGGCGGAGAGACCCAGTACTTC.

This chain links TRBV7-3 with TRBJ1-1; weak D call: TRBD1 (6 bases). The CDR3 has 13 residues. Germline V CDR1 and CDR2: SGHTA, FQGTGA. Trimming pared 3 bases from V and 4 bases from J, leaving 9 bases between. CDR3 sequence: CASSFGQLTEAFF. CDR3 DNA sequence: TGTGCCAGCAGCTTTGGACAGCTCACTGAAGCTTTCTTT.

The chain recombines TRBV6-1 with TRBJ2-5; no reliable D call. CDR3 length: 13 residues. With 2 bases removed from V and 2 bases from J, the gap between germline ends came to 6 bases. Germline CDR1 MNHNS, CDR2 SASEGT. The CDR3 loop is CASSEHQQETQYF. DNA of the CDR3: TGTGCCAGCAGTGAACATCAACAAGAGACCCAGTACTTC.

Concerning this clone: No conserved phenylalanine or tryptophan ends this CDR3, so it is likely a read error. V and J are TRBV6-5 and TRBJ1-2, with 7 nucleotides matching TRBD1. V lost 2 bases, J lost 5 bases, and 5 bases stayed unmatched. From germline, CDR1 is MNHEY and CDR2 SVGAGI. This CDR3 is built from 14 residues. The CDR3 protein is CASSYGGQPYGYTS. Written as DNA, the CDR3 is TGTGCCAGCAGTTACGGGGGACAGCCTTATGGCTACACCTCC.

This clone was seen more than once but under ten times. This chain uses TRBV11-3 with TRBJ1-1; 7 bases map to TRBD1. Germline CDR1 is SGHNT and CDR2 is YENEEA. Trimming at V came to 4 bases and at J to 1 base, leaving 3 bases not matched to a gene. This CDR3 has 14 amino acids. The CDR3 region is CASSSRTGNTEAFF. Written as DNA, the CDR3 is TGTGCCAGCAGCTCTAGGACAGGGAACACTGAAGCTTTCTTT. The full variable domain, rest sourced from reference TRBV11-3 and TRBJ1-1, is EAGVVQSPRYKIIEKKQPVAFWCNPISGHNTLYWYLQNLGQGPELLIRYENEEAVDDSQLPKDRFSAERLKGVDSTLKIQPAELGDSAVYLCASSSRTGNTEAFFGQGTRLTVV.

The chain couples TRBV18 to TRBJ1-4, with a weak D call TRBD1 (5 bases). The germline CDR1 and CDR2 sequences are KGHSH and LQKENI. V shed 3 bases and J shed 4 bases, with 9 bases lying between them. This CDR3 is 14 amino acids long. CDR3 nucleotides: TGTGCCAGCTCACCCGGGACTTATAATGAAAAACTGTTTTTT. This translates into CASSPGTYNEKLFF. The full variable domain, in which reference TRBV18 and TRBJ1-4 provide the parts outside the CDR3, is NAGVMQNPRHLVRRRGQEARLRCSPMKGHSHVYWYRQLPEEGLKFMVYLQKENIIDESGMPKERFSAEFPKEGPSILRIQQVVRGDSAAYFCASSPGTYNEKLFFGSGTQLSVL.

The CDR3 region has the DNA TGCGCCAGCAGCTTGCCCCAGGCGAATAATGAAAAACTGTTTTTT. Translating it yields CASSLPQANNEKLFF. The V gene is TRBV5-1, the J gene TRBJ1-4; unclear D gene. Germline CDR1 and CDR2: SGHRS and YFSETQ. Between the trimmed V and J ends, which lost 1 base and 4 bases, there was a span of 11 bases. The CDR3 is made up of 15 amino acids.